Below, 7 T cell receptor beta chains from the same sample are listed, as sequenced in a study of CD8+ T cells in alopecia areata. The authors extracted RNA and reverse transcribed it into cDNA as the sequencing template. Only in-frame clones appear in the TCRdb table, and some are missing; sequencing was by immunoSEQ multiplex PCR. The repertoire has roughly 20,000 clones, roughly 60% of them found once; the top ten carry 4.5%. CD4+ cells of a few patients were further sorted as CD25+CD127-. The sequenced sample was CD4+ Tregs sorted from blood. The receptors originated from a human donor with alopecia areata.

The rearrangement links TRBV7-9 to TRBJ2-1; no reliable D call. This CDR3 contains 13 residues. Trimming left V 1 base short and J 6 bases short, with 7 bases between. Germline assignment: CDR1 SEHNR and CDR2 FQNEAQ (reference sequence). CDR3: CASSLGALNEQFF. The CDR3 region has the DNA TGTGCCAGCAGCTTAGGTGCTCTCAATGAGCAGTTCTTC. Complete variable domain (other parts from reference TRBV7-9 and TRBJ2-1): DTGVSQNPRHKITKRGQNVTFRCDPISEHNRLYWYRQTLGQGPEFLTYFQNEAQLEKSRLLSDRFSAERPKGSFSTLEIQRTEQGDSAMYLCASSLGALNEQFFGPGTRLTVL.

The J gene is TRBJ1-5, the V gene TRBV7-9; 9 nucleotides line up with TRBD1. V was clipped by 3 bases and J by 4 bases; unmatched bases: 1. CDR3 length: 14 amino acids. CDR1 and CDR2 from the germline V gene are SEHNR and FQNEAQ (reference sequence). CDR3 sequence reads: CASSFGTGNQPQHF. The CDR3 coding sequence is TGTGCCAGCAGCTTCGGGACAGGGAATCAGCCCCAGCATTTT.

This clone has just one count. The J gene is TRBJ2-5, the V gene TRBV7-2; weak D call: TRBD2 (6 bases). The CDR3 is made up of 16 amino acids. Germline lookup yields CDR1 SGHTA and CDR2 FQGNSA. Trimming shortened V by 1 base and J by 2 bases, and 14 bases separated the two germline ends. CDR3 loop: CASSLGSMAGQETQYF. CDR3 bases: TGTGCCAGCAGCTTAGGGAGTATGGCGGGGCAAGAGACCCAGTACTTC.

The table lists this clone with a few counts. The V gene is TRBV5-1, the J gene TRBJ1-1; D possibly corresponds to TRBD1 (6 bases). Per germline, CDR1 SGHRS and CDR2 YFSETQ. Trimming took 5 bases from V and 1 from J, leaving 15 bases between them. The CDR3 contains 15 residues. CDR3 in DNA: TGCGCCAGCAGACCGAGACAGGACGGGAACACTGAAGCTTTCTTT. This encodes CASRPRQDGNTEAFF. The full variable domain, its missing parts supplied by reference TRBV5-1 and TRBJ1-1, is KAGVTQTPRYLIKTRGQQVTLSCSPISGHRSVSWYQQTPGQGLQFLFEYFSETQRNKGNFPGRFSGRQFSNSRSEMNVSTLELGDSALYLCASRPRQDGNTEAFFGQGTRLTVV.

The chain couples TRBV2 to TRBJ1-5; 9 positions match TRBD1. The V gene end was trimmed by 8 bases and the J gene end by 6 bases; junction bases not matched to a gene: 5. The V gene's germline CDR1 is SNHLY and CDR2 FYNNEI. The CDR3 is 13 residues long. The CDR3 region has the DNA TGTGCCAGCCAACAGGGGGCGGCTCAGCCCCAGCATTTT. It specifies CASQQGAAQPQHF.

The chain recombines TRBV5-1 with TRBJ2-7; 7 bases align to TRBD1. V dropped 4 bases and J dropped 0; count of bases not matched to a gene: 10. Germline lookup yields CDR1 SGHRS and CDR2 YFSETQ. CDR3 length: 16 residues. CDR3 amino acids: CASSKGTASYSYEQYF. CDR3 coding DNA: TGCGCCAGCAGCAAAGGGACAGCATCATACTCCTACGAGCAGTACTTC.

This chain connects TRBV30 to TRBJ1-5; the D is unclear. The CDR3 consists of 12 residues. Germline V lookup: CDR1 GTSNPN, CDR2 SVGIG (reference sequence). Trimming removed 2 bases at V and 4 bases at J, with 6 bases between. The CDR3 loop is CAWSRGNQPQHF. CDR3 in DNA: TGTGCCTGGAGTCGAGGGAATCAGCCCCAGCATTTT.